Shown below are 21 T cell receptor beta chains from a single sample sequenced in a study of vaccination effects on CD4 cells after COVID-19. Generated by immunoSEQ multiplex PCR, the TCRdb table keeps only in-frame clones and is missing some. The profile covers fewer than 60,000 clones, with approximately 72% appearing a single time and about 4.5% taken by the ten largest. Isolating CD4+ T cells followed more than 9 days of culture. Participants completed two doses of the BNT162b2 or mRNA-1273 vaccine. What these receptors recognize is not known. Sequencing was performed on CD4+ T cells from PBMCs cultured without peptide, taken after COVID-19 vaccination. These receptors were obtained from a human donor who received a COVID-19 vaccine.

This chain joins TRBV6-1 and TRBJ2-5; the match to TRBD2 covers 9 bases. V shed 0 bases, J shed 2 bases, and the junction held 4 bases outside the gene matches. Germline CDR1 and CDR2: MNHNS and SASEGT. CDR3 length: 16 residues. DNA of the CDR3: TGTGCCAGCAGTGAAGCGCGGCGGGGGGGTCAAGAGACCCAGTACTTC. It specifies CASSEARRGGQETQYF.

J is TRBJ1-3 and V is TRBV5-6; TRBD1 aligns across 7 bases. The CDR3 runs to 16 residues. Germline lookup yields CDR1 SGHDT and CDR2 YYEEEE. With 3 bases clipped from V and 0 bases from J, the junction kept 6 bases outside the gene matches. Here the CDR3 DNA reads TGTGCCAGCAGCTCCGGGACAGTAAACTCTGGAAACACCATATATTTT. Protein sequence: CASSSGTVNSGNTIYF.

The genes are TRBV25-1 and TRBJ2-5, with a weak D call TRBD1 (6 bases). V gave up 1 base and J gave up 4 bases, with 16 bases separating them. The CDR3 extends over 16 amino acids. CDR1 is MGHDK, CDR2 SYGVNS, per germline. The CDR3 protein is CASSESPQGRRETQYF. The CDR3 DNA is TGTGCCAGCAGTGAATCCCCCCAGGGGAGAAGAGAGACCCAGTACTTC. The variable domain in full, completed from reference TRBV25-1 and TRBJ2-5, reads EADIYQTPRYLVIGTGKKITLECSQTMGHDKMYWYQQDPGMELHLIHYSYGVNSTEKGDLSSESTVSRIRTEHFPLTLESARPSHTSQYLCASSESPQGRRETQYFGPGTRLLVL.

The chain uses TRBV18 and TRBJ2-7, with TRBD2 identical over 14 bases. Losses at the gene ends were 3 bases for V and 6 bases for J; bases not matched to a gene: 4. Per germline, CDR1 KGHSH and CDR2 LQKENI. The length of the CDR3 is 15 residues. The CDR3 loop reads CASSPTSGRAFEQYF. DNA for the CDR3: TGTGCCAGCTCACCGACTAGCGGGAGGGCGTTCGAGCAGTACTTC.

This chain joins TRBV7-9 and TRBJ1-1; perhaps TRBD1 as D (6 bases). This CDR3 comprises 13 residues. Germline V gene data show CDR1 as SEHNR and CDR2 as FQNEAQ (reference sequence). The V and J ends lost 3 bases and 1 base respectively, with 6 bases between them. CDR3 in DNA: TGTGCCAGCAGCTTGGACAGGAACACTGAAGCTTTCTTT. Protein sequence: CASSLDRNTEAFF.

The rearrangement joins TRBV28 to TRBJ2-1; a possible D gene is TRBD1 (6 bases). Germline V CDR1 and CDR2: MDHEN, SYDVKM. The CDR3 runs to 16 residues. V lost 4 bases and J 9 bases, leaving 22 bases between the germline ends. The CDR3 protein is CASSSPVPQQGFEQFF. CDR3 DNA sequence: TGTGCCAGCAGTTCGCCGGTCCCACAACAGGGTTTTGAGCAGTTCTTC.

The chain employs TRBV20-1 and TRBJ1-1, with D tentatively TRBD1 (6 bases). The germline V gene has CDR1 DFQATT and CDR2 SNEGSKA (reference sequence). The CDR3 totals 10 residues. CDR3 region: CRGGAEGAFF. In nucleotides, the CDR3 is TGCAGGGGGGGGGCGGAAGGAGCTTTCTTT.

V and J are TRBV7-8 and TRBJ1-2; D is uncertain. V dropped 1 base and J dropped 8 bases, with 11 bases sitting between them. Germline V lookup: CDR1 SGHVS, CDR2 FQNEAQ. This CDR3 has 13 residues. The CDR3 loop reads CASSLEGSGGYTF. DNA of the CDR3: TGTGCCAGCAGCTTAGAGGGCTCTGGGGGCTACACCTTC.

The V and J genes are TRBV7-8 and TRBJ2-1; possible D gene TRBD2, 5 bases. Germline V gene sequence: CDR1 SGHVS, CDR2 FQNEAQ. V shed 7 bases and J shed 10 bases, with 20 bases lying between them. This CDR3 is 14 amino acids long. The CDR3 DNA is TGTGCCAGCAAAAAACCGGAGGCTCGGATCGAGCAGTTCTTC. The encoded protein is CASKKPEARIEQFF.

The V gene is TRBV27, the J gene TRBJ1-1; 9 bases line up with TRBD1. The CDR3 totals 14 residues. V gave up 6 bases and J gave up 5 bases; unmatched junction bases: 7. Germline values: CDR1 MNHEY, CDR2 SMNVEV (reference sequence). Here the CDR3 DNA reads TGTGCCAGCAGACGGGACAGGGCCTTTACTGAAGCTTTCTTT. It encodes CASRRDRAFTEAFF.

The V gene is TRBV5-4, the J gene TRBJ1-2; a weak D match, TRBD1 (5 bases). The germline V and J ends were trimmed by 3 bases and 6 bases, with 21 bases remaining between them. Germline V gene lookup returns CDR1 SGHNT and CDR2 YYREEE (reference sequence). The CDR3 contains 16 residues. The CDR3 region is CASSSRGQPEGDGYTF. CDR3 nucleotide sequence: TGTGCCAGCAGCTCCCGGGGCCAGCCTGAAGGAGATGGCTACACCTTC.

The chain uses TRBV4-1 and TRBJ1-3; no definite D call. The CDR3 extends over 14 amino acids. The ends were cut back, 2 bases at V and 9 bases at J, with 14 bases in the middle. Germline loops: CDR1 MGHRA, CDR2 YSYEKL. In DNA, the CDR3 is TGCGCCAGCAGCCAAACGCCATTAGGAGGCACCATATATTTT. Translating it yields CASSQTPLGGTIYF.

This clone was observed a handful of times. The chain joins TRBV7-2 to TRBJ1-2; no definite D call. The V end was cut by 3 bases, the J end by 0 bases, with 11 bases between. The CDR3 is 15 amino acids. Per the germline V gene, CDR1 is SGHTA and CDR2 is FQGNSA. In DNA form, the CDR3 reads TGTGCCAGCAGCTTCGGCAGCCAGGCTAACTATGGCTACACCTTC. Protein: CASSFGSQANYGYTF.

V is TRBV7-9 and J is TRBJ2-7; D unresolved. Germline V gene sequence: CDR1 SEHNR, CDR2 FQNEAQ (reference sequence). Trimming pared 5 bases from V and 0 bases from J, leaving 5 bases between. The CDR3 length is 12 residues. This CDR3 reads CASSRSSYEQYF. CDR3 sequence (DNA): TGTGCCAGCAGCCGGAGCTCCTACGAGCAGTACTTC.

A single count supports this clone. This sequence joins TRBV6-2 or TRBV6-3 and TRBJ2-1, with TRBD2 identical over 15 bases. Germline CDR1 is MNHEY and CDR2 is SVGEGT. The CDR3 sequence is 18 residues long. V dropped 0 bases and J dropped 2; count of bases not matched to a gene: 2. CDR3 bases: TGTGCCAGCAGTTACTCCAGGACTAGCGGGGGGGCCTACAATGAGCAGTTCTTC. The encoded protein is CASSYSRTSGGAYNEQFF.

This clone was seen more than once but under ten times. V gene TRBV27 combines with J gene TRBJ1-5; TRBD1 is a possible D gene (5 bases). The CDR3 sequence is 14 residues long. The ends were cut back, 8 bases at V and 4 bases at J, with 15 bases in the middle. Germline V gene lookup returns CDR1 MNHEY and CDR2 SMNVEV (reference sequence). The CDR3, as DNA: TGTGCCAGCGCTCGTCCAGGGAGGAATCAGCCCCAGCATTTT. It specifies CASARPGRNQPQHF.

This clone was found a few times. The rearrangement uses TRBV5-1 and TRBJ2-3, with 9 bases lining up with TRBD1. The CDR3 totals 15 residues. Germline V CDR1 and CDR2: SGHRS, YFSETQ. After removal of 1 base from V and 4 bases from J, the junction contained 4 bases not matched to a gene. The CDR3 sequence is CASSLWDRVSDTQYF. The CDR3 DNA reads as TGCGCCAGCAGCTTGTGGGACAGGGTTTCAGATACGCAGTATTTT.

The V gene is TRBV4-2, the J gene TRBJ2-7; D may be TRBD2 (6 bases). Germline V gene data show CDR1 as LGHNA and CDR2 as YNFKEQ. This CDR3 region has 13 residues. V was cut by 6 bases and J by 4 bases, with 13 bases left in between. This chain's CDR3 is CASSREPSYEQYF. The CDR3 DNA is TGTGCCAGCAGTCGGGAGCCTTCTTACGAGCAGTACTTC.

The chain recombines TRBV4-1 with TRBJ1-4, with 8 bases that match TRBD1. The CDR3 has 17 residues. Per germline, CDR1 MGHRA and CDR2 YSYEKL. Germline trimming cut 1 base from V and 8 bases from J; bases unmatched to any gene: 12. CDR3 residues: CASSQAGQGAHREKLFF. The CDR3 nucleotides read TGCGCCAGCAGCCAAGCGGGGCAGGGGGCGCATAGGGAAAAACTGTTTTTT.

This clone has more than one count but fewer than ten. This chain links TRBV19 with TRBJ2-3, with TRBD1 as a possible D gene (6 bases). From germline, CDR1 is LNHDA and CDR2 SQIVND (reference sequence). This CDR3 region has 14 residues. The V end was cut by 3 bases, the J end by 4 bases, with 11 bases between. CDR3 sequence (DNA): TGTGCCAGTAGTATGGGAAACAGGGCAGATACGCAGTATTTT. It encodes CASSMGNRADTQYF.

This chain connects TRBV10-3 to TRBJ1-1, with unresolved D. This CDR3 comprises 14 residues. V was cut by 6 bases and J by 1 base, with 12 bases left in between. CDR1 is ENHRY and CDR2 is SYGVKD in the germline V gene. DNA for the CDR3: TGTGCCATCAGCGCCCGCGGGCAGAACACTGAAGCTTTCTTT. It is translated as CAISARGQNTEAFF.